One sample yielded the 5 T cell receptor beta chains listed below, sequenced in a study of T cell responses to AZD1222 COVID-19 vaccine. This table comes from immunoSEQ multiplex PCR, and its TCRdb copy is limited to in-frame clones, with some not included. Here the sample spans around 140,000 clones, 70% to 90% being singletons. The input for sequencing was peripheral blood, taken on day 0 of AZD1222 vaccination. Receptors were obtained from an adult in good health.

The chain uses TRBV5-6 and TRBJ1-4, with D unclear. Trimming took 4 bases from V and 6 from J, leaving 22 bases between them. The CDR3 is 17 amino acids. Germline loops: CDR1 SGHDT, CDR2 YYEEEE. The CDR3 DNA is TGTGCCAGCAGCCCCCCCCGTGGGTGGGGAGGAGATGAAAAACTGTTTTTT. Translated, it gives CASSPPRGWGGDEKLFF.

J is TRBJ1-5 and V is TRBV20-1; D gene unclear. The CDR3 sequence is 12 residues long. V was clipped by 3 bases and J by 5 bases, with 8 bases between them. In germline, CDR1 is DFQATT, CDR2 SNEGSKA (reference sequence). The CDR3 nucleotides read TGCAGTGCTAGTTTTATAGATCAGCCCCAGCATTTT. This gives the protein CSASFIDQPQHF.

V and J are TRBV6-6 and TRBJ1-1; tentative D call: TRBD1 (5 bases). CDR1 is MNHNY, CDR2 SVGAGI, per germline (reference sequence). The CDR3 covers 13 residues. Between the trimmed V and J ends, which lost 8 bases and 5 bases, there was a span of 15 bases. The CDR3 here is CASAYGGGTEAFF. The CDR3 bases are TGTGCCAGCGCCTACGGGGGTGGAACTGAAGCTTTCTTT.

This rearrangement joins TRBV11-2 to TRBJ2-1; no definite D call. The germline V gene encodes CDR1 SGHAT and CDR2 FQNNGV. The CDR3 has 13 amino acids. Trimming removed 1 base from V and 4 bases from J, with 5 bases in between. The CDR3 loop is CASSLGRYNEQFF. The CDR3 DNA follows: TGTGCCAGCAGCTTAGGACGGTACAATGAGCAGTTCTTC.

This chain joins TRBV24-1 and TRBJ2-3; 15 bases line up with TRBD2. Trimming cost V 4 bases and J 7 bases; bases outside gene matches: 5. The CDR3 is 16 amino acids. The germline V gene has CDR1 KGHDR and CDR2 SFDVKD. This CDR3 is CATSDPGLAGGNTQYF. The CDR3 bases are TGTGCCACCAGTGACCCGGGACTAGCGGGAGGAAATACGCAGTATTTT.